This is a list of T cell receptor beta chains from one sample in a study of vaccination effects on CD4 cells after COVID-19. The method was immunoSEQ multiplex PCR; TCRdb's version includes in-frame clones alone and lacks a portion of them. The table has fewer than 90,000 clones, around 74% seen once. Their antigens remain unidentified. Sample: CD4+ T cells from PBMCs cultured with HCoV-OC43 spike peptides, taken after COVID-19 vaccination. The receptors here all came from a human donor who received a COVID-19 vaccine. Both conserved end residues are part of each CDR3. Fields, in order: D gene, J gene, V gene, CDR3 protein, CDR3 DNA. The D gene is left open where the match is weak.

d_gene: NA
j_gene: TRBJ2-1
v_gene: TRBV20-1
CDR3aa: CSASNPRGSSYNEQFF
CDR3nt: TGCAGTGCTAGTAATCCTCGGGGGAGCTCCTACAATGAGCAGTTCTTC

d_gene: TRBD1
j_gene: TRBJ1-1
v_gene: TRBV2
CDR3aa: CASNYGGQGAFF
CDR3nt: TGTGCCAGCAACTACGGAGGACAGGGGGCTTTCTTT

d_gene: TRBD2
j_gene: TRBJ2-3
v_gene: TRBV5-1
CDR3aa: CASSIVAGRGDTQYF
CDR3nt: TGCGCCAGCAGCATTGTAGCGGGGAGAGGAGATACGCAGTATTTT

d_gene: NA
j_gene: TRBJ1-3
v_gene: TRBV3-1/TRBV3-2
CDR3aa: CASSPGLGRWGNTIYF
CDR3nt: TGTGCCAGCAGCCCTGGTCTTGGCAGGTGGGGAAACACCATATATTTT

d_gene: NA
j_gene: TRBJ1-1
v_gene: TRBV3-1/TRBV3-2
CDR3aa: CASSHRGNTEAFF
CDR3nt: TGTGCCAGCAGCCATAGGGGGAACACTGAAGCTTTCTTT

d_gene: NA
j_gene: TRBJ1-2
v_gene: TRBV7-8
CDR3aa: CASSLSFPGGFGYTF
CDR3nt: TGTGCCAGCAGCTTATCTTTTCCCGGGGGCTTTGGCTACACCTTC

d_gene: NA
j_gene: TRBJ1-4
v_gene: TRBV7-2
CDR3aa: CASSFQSTGTPTNEKLFF
CDR3nt: TGTGCCAGCAGCTTTCAATCGACCGGGACGCCAACTAATGAAAAACTGTTTTTT

d_gene: NA
j_gene: TRBJ2-2
v_gene: TRBV12-3/TRBV12-4
CDR3aa: CASRQDSGELFF
CDR3nt: TGTGCCAGCAGACAGGACAGCGGGGAGCTGTTTTTT

d_gene: NA
j_gene: TRBJ2-3
v_gene: TRBV5-6
CDR3aa: CASQQSGTDTQYF
CDR3nt: TGTGCCAGTCAGCAGAGCGGCACAGATACGCAGTATTTT

d_gene: NA
j_gene: TRBJ1-1
v_gene: TRBV25-1
CDR3aa: CASRGLEGTEAFF
CDR3nt: TGTGCCAGCAGGGGACTAGAAGGGACTGAAGCTTTCTTT

d_gene: TRBD1
j_gene: TRBJ1-6
v_gene: TRBV6-6
CDR3aa: CAGGQGDNSPLHF
CDR3nt: TGTGCCGGGGGACAGGGGGATAATTCACCCCTCCACTTT

d_gene: NA
j_gene: TRBJ2-5
v_gene: TRBV6-2/TRBV6-3
CDR3aa: CASSTIRRGLMETQYF
CDR3nt: TGTGCCAGCAGCACAATCAGGCGAGGACTTATGGAGACCCAGTACTTC

d_gene: NA
j_gene: TRBJ1-3
v_gene: TRBV7-9
CDR3aa: CASSFSTTIYF
CDR3nt: TGTGCCAGCAGTTTCTCCACCACCATATATTTT

d_gene: NA
j_gene: TRBJ1-1
v_gene: TRBV5-5
CDR3aa: CASSLGGHLNTEAFF
CDR3nt: TGTGCCAGCAGCCTAGGGGGTCACTTGAACACTGAAGCTTTCTTT

d_gene: NA
j_gene: TRBJ1-1
v_gene: TRBV19
CDR3aa: CASIDSALGSTEAFF
CDR3nt: TGTGCCAGTATTGACTCCGCCCTTGGATCGACTGAAGCTTTCTTT

d_gene: NA
j_gene: TRBJ1-2
v_gene: TRBV6-6
CDR3aa: CASSYIQGGGDGYTF
CDR3nt: TGTGCCAGCAGTTACATCCAAGGGGGAGGGGATGGCTACACCTTC

d_gene: TRBD1
j_gene: TRBJ1-1
v_gene: TRBV6-6
CDR3aa: CASSSRTGLTEAFF
CDR3nt: TGTGCCAGCAGTTCCAGGACAGGGCTAACTGAAGCTTTCTTT

d_gene: NA
j_gene: TRBJ2-2
v_gene: TRBV24-1
CDR3aa: CATSERSRESGGELFF
CDR3nt: TGTGCCACCAGTGAAAGGAGCAGGGAGAGTGGCGGGGAGCTGTTTTTT

d_gene: NA
j_gene: TRBJ2-2
v_gene: TRBV30
CDR3aa: CAWAQGTYTGELFF
CDR3nt: TGTGCCTGGGCCCAGGGAACTTACACCGGGGAGCTGTTTTTT

d_gene: NA
j_gene: TRBJ1-1
v_gene: TRBV29-1
CDR3aa: CSGGDSEAFF
CDR3nt: TGCAGCGGGGGGGACTCGGAAGCTTTCTTT

d_gene: TRBD2
j_gene: TRBJ2-5
v_gene: TRBV7-2
CDR3aa: CASSHQRGGLKETQYF
CDR3nt: TGTGCCAGCAGCCATCAGCGGGGGGGCCTGAAGGAGACCCAGTACTTC

d_gene: NA
j_gene: TRBJ1-1
v_gene: TRBV5-4
CDR3aa: CASSLGVNTEAFF
CDR3nt: TGTGCCAGCAGCTTGGGTGTGAACACTGAAGCTTTCTTT

d_gene: TRBD1
j_gene: TRBJ1-4
v_gene: TRBV4-1
CDR3aa: CASSQGPRGEKLFF
CDR3nt: TGCGCCAGCAGCCAAGGACCCAGGGGGGAAAAACTGTTTTTT

d_gene: NA
j_gene: TRBJ1-2
v_gene: TRBV6-5
CDR3aa: CASSRKQRGEGYTF
CDR3nt: TGTGCCAGCAGTAGAAAACAGAGGGGCGAGGGCTACACCTTC

d_gene: TRBD2
j_gene: TRBJ2-5
v_gene: TRBV11-3
CDR3aa: CASSLADSGGRETQYF
CDR3nt: TGTGCCAGCAGCTTAGCGGATAGCGGGGGGAGAGAGACCCAGTACTTC

d_gene: NA
j_gene: TRBJ2-5
v_gene: TRBV4-1
CDR3aa: CASSQASRAETQYF
CDR3nt: TGCGCCAGCAGCCAAGCGTCCAGGGCAGAGACCCAGTACTTC

d_gene: NA
j_gene: TRBJ1-2
v_gene: TRBV5-6
CDR3aa: CASSLLFQGGDYGYTF
CDR3nt: TGTGCCAGCAGCTTGCTTTTCCAGGGAGGGGACTATGGCTACACCTTC

d_gene: TRBD1
j_gene: TRBJ1-4
v_gene: TRBV19
CDR3aa: CASSPRAQGVKEKLFF
CDR3nt: TGTGCCAGTAGTCCTAGGGCCCAGGGGGTAAAGGAAAAACTGTTTTTT

d_gene: NA
j_gene: TRBJ1-5
v_gene: TRBV4-2
CDR3aa: CASSQDRRNQPQHF
CDR3nt: TGTGCCAGCAGCCAAGATCGCAGGAATCAGCCCCAGCATTTT

d_gene: NA
j_gene: TRBJ1-5
v_gene: TRBV6-2/TRBV6-3
CDR3aa: CASSDWGGKSQPQHF
CDR3nt: TGTGCCAGCAGTGATTGGGGAGGGAAGAGTCAGCCCCAGCATTTT